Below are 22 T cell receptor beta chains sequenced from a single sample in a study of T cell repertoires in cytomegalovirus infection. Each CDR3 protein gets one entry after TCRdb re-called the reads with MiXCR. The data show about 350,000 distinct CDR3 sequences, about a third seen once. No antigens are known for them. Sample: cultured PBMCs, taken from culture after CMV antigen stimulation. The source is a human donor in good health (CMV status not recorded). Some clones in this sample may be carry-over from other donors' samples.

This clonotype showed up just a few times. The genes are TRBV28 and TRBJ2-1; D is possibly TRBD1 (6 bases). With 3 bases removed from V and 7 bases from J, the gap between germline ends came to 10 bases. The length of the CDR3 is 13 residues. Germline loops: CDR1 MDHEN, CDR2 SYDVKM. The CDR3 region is CASSFQGWNEQFF. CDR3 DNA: TGTGCCAGCAGTTTCCAGGGGTGGAATGAGCAGTTCTTC.

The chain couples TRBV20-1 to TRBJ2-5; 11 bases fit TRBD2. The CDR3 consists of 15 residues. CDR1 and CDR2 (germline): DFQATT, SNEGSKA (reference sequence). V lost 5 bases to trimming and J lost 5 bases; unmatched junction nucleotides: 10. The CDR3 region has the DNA TGCAGTGCTCCTCCACTAGCGGGAGATGCGGAGACCCAGTACTTC. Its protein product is CSAPPLAGDAETQYF.

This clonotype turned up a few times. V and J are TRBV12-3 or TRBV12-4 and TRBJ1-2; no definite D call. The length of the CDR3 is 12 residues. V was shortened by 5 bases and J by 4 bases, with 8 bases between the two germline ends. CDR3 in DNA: TGTGCCAGCAGTCTTTACAGCTATGGCTACACCTTC. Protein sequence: CASSLYSYGYTF.

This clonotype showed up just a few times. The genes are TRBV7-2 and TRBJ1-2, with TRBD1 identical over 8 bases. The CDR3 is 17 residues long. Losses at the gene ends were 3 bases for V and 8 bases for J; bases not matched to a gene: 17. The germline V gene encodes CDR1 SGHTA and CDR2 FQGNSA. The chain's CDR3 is CASSLSPIDRGEGGYTF. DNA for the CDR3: TGTGCCAGCAGCTTGTCGCCGATCGACAGGGGCGAGGGGGGCTACACCTTC.

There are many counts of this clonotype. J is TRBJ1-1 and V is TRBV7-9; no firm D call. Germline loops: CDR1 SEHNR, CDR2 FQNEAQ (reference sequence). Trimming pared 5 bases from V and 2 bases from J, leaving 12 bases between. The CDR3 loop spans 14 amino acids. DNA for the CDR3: TGTGCCAGCAGCCGTGACCGTTTAAACACTGAAGCTTTCTTT. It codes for CASSRDRLNTEAFF. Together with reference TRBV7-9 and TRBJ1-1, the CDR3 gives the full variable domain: DTGVSQNPRHKITKRGQNVTFRCDPISEHNRLYWYRQTLGQGPEFLTYFQNEAQLEKSRLLSDRFSAERPKGSFSTLEIQRTEQGDSAMYLCASSRDRLNTEAFFGQGTRLTVV.

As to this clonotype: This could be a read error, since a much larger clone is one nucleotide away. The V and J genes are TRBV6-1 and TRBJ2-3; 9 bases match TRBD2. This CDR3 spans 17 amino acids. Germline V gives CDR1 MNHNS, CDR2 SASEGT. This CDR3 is CASKQGSASGTTNTQYF. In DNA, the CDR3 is TGTGCCAGCAAACAAGGGTCGGCTAGCGGGACCACAAATACGCAGTATTTT.

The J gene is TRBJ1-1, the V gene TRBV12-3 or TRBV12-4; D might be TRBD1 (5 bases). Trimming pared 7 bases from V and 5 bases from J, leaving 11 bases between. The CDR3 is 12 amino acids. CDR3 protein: CASTGGWTEAFF. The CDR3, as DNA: TGTGCCAGCACGGGGGGGTGGACTGAAGCTTTCTTT.

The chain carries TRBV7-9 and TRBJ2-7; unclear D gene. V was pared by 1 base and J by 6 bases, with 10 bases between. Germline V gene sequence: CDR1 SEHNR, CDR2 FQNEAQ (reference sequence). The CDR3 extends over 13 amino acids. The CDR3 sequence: CASSLDAVGEQYF. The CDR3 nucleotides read TGTGCCAGCAGCTTAGATGCAGTCGGCGAGCAGTACTTC.

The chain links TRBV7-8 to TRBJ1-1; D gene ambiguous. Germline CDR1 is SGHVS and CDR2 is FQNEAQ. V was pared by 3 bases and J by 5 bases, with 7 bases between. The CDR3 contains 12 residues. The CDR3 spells CASSFSGTEAFF. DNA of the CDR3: TGTGCCAGCAGCTTTAGTGGGACTGAAGCTTTCTTT.

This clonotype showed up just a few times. CDR3 sequence: CASRKTPLAPDTQYF. The CDR3 coding sequence is TGTGCCAGCAGGAAGACTCCCCTTGCCCCAGATACGCAGTATTTT. The chain carries TRBV27 and TRBJ2-3, with D unresolved. Deletions cut 6 bases from V and 4 bases from J, with 17 bases between. The CDR3 has 15 residues. Per the germline V gene, CDR1 is MNHEY and CDR2 is SMNVEV (reference sequence).

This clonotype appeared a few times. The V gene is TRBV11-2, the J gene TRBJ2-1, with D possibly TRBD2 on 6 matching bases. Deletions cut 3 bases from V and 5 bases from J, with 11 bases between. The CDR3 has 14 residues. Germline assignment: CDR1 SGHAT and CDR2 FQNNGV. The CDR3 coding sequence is TGTGCCAGCAGCTTTACATCGGGGGACAATGAGCAGTTCTTC. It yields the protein CASSFTSGDNEQFF.

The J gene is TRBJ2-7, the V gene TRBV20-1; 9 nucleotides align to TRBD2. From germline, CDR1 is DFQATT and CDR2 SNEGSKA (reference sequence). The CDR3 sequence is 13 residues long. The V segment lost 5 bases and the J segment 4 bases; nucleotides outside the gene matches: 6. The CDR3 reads CSAFRTSDYEQYF. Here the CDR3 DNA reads TGCAGTGCTTTCCGGACTAGCGATTACGAGCAGTACTTC.

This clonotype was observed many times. As DNA, the CDR3 is TGTGCCAGTAGTATCGGGCAGGGGAATCAGCCCCAGCATTTT. It encodes CASSIGQGNQPQHF. The chain links TRBV19 to TRBJ1-5, with D perhaps TRBD1 (6 bases). Trimming stripped 3 bases from V and 4 bases from J, with 10 bases between. The germline V gene encodes CDR1 LNHDA and CDR2 SQIVND (reference sequence). This CDR3 is 14 amino acids long. Supplemented by reference TRBV19 and TRBJ1-5, the full variable domain reads DGGITQSPKYLFRKEGQNVTLSCEQNLNHDAMYWYRQDPGQGLRLIYYSQIVNDFQKGDIAEGYSVSREKKESFPLTVTSAQKNPTAFYLCASSIGQGNQPQHFGDGTRLSIL.

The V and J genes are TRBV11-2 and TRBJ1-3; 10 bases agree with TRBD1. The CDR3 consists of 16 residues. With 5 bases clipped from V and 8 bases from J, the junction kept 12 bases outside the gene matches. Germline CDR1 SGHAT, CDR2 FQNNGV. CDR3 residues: CASSPHGTGVSDTIYF. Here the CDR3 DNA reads TGTGCCAGCAGCCCCCACGGGACAGGGGTATCAGACACCATATATTTT.

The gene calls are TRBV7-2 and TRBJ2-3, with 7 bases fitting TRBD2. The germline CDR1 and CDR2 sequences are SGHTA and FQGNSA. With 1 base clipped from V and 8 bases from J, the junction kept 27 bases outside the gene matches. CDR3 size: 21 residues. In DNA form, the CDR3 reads TGTGCCAGCAGCTTAGGAGGCCGGGGGGTCGGGGGAGCCCAGATACGCAGTACGCAGTATTTT. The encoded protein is CASSLGGRGVGGAQIRSTQYF. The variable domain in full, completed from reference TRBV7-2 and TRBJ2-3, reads GAGVSQSPSNKVTEKGKDVELRCDPISGHTALYWYRQSLGQGLEFLIYFQGNSAPDKSGLPSDRFSAERTGGSVSTLTIQRTQQEDSAVYLCASSLGGRGVGGAQIRSTQYFGPGTRLTVL.

CDR3 bases: TGTGCCAGGAGACCGGGACAGGGGAACACCGGGGAGCTGTTTTTT. It codes for CARRPGQGNTGELFF. The chain has TRBV12-3 or TRBV12-4 and TRBJ2-2; 9 nucleotides line up with TRBD1. V was pared by 9 bases and J by 1 base, with 6 bases of the junction left unmatched. This CDR3 has 15 residues.

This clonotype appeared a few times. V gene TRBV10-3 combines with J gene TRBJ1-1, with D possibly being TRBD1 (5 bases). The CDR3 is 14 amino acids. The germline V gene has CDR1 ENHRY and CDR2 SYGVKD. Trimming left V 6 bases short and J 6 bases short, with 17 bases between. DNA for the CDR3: TGTGCCATCAGAGAAGGGGAGTCCGGGGCTGAAGCTTTCTTT. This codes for CAIREGESGAEAFF.

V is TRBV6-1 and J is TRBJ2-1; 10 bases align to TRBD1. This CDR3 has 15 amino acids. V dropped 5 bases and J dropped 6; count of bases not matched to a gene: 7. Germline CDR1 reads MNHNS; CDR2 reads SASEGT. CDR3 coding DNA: TGTGCCAGCAGTAGCCGGGACAGGGGATTCAATGAGCAGTTCTTC. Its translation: CASSSRDRGFNEQFF.

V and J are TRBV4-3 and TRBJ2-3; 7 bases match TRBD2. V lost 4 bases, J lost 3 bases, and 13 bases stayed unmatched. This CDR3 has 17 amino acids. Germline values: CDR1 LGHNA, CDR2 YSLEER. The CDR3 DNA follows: TGCGCCAGCAGCCCCGAGCCCCCCAGCGGGGCAACAGATACGCAGTATTTT. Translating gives CASSPEPPSGATDTQYF.

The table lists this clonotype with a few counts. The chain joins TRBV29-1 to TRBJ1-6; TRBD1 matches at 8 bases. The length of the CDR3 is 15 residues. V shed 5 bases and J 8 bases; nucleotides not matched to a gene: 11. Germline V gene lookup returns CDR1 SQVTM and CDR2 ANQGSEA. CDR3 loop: CSVRDRDRSDSPLHF. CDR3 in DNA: TGCAGCGTTAGGGACCGGGACAGGTCGGATTCACCCCTCCACTTT.

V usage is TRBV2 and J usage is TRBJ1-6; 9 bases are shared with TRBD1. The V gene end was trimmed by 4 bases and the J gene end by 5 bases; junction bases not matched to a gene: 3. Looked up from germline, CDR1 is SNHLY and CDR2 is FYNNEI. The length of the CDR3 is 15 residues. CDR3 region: CASSGWTGDNSPLHF. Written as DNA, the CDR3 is TGTGCCAGCAGTGGGTGGACAGGGGATAATTCACCCCTCCACTTT. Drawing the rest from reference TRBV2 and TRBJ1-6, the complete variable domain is EPEVTQTPSHQVTQMGQEVILRCVPISNHLYFYWYRQILGQKVEFLVSFYNNEISEKSEIFDDQFSVERPDGSNFTLKIRSTKLEDSAMYFCASSGWTGDNSPLHFGNGTRLTVT.

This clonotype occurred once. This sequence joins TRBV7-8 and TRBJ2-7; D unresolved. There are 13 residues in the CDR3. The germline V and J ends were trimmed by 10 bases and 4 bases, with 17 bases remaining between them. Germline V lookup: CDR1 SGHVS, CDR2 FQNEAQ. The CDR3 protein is CAIEKLIPYEQYV. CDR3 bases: TGTGCCATCGAGAAACTGATCCCTTACGAGCAGTACGTC.